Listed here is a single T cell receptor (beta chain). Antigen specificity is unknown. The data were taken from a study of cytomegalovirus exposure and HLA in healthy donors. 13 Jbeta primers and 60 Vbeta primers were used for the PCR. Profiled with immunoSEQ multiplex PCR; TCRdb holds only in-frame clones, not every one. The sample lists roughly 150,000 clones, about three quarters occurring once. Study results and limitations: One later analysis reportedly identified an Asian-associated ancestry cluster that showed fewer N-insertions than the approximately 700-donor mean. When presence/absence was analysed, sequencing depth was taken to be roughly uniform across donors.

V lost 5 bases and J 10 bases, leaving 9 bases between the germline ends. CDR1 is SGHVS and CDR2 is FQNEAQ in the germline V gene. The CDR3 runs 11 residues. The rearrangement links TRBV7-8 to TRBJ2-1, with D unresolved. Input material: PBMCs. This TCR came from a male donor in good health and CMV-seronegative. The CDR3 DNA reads TGTGCCAGCAGCGACTGGAAGGAGCAGTTCTTC. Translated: CASSDWKEQFF.